This TCR beta chain was identified during a study of cytomegalovirus exposure and HLA in healthy donors. Study-wide points: According to the study, 160 or so TCR beta chains were cytomegalovirus-associated.

As concerns this clone: The antigen remains undetermined.

The CDR3 sequence is 15 residues long. Germline lookup yields CDR1 LGHNA and CDR2 YNFKEQ. Trimming removed 4 bases from V and 3 bases from J, with 16 bases in between. The study ran its PCR with 60 Vbeta and 13 Jbeta primers. Assay: immunoSEQ multiplex PCR; the TCRdb copy retains only in-frame clones and omits some. The sample's table shows more than 100,000 clones. Sequencing was carried out using PBMCs. The sequence was collected from a woman aged 40-49 years in good health and CMV-seronegative. The chain links TRBV4-2 to TRBJ2-7, with D possibly being TRBD1 (6 bases). CDR3 protein: CASSRGLLGGYEQYF. DNA of the CDR3: TGTGCCAGCAGCCGGGGGCTGCTTGGGGGCTACGAGCAGTACTTC.